Presented here are 27 T cell receptor beta chains from one specimen sequenced in a study of blood T cells in healthy people across ages. A second PCR, run for about 6 to 11 cycles, used a sample-barcoded 5' primer plus a J-beta primer mix. TCRdb re-analysed the 5' RACE reads in MiXCR, keeping a single row per CDR3 protein. The sample has around 1.7 million distinct CDR3 sequences, 28% seen once. Material for sequencing was blood. Every receptor here comes from a woman aged 25 to 39 in good health.

The CDR3 DNA follows: TGTGCCAGCAGTGAAAGTAGTGGCCTAGTTCATGGCTACACCTTC. Translating it yields CASSESSGLVHGYTF. The rearrangement uses TRBV6-1 and TRBJ1-2; the D is unclear. Trimming pared 2 bases from V and 6 bases from J, leaving 16 bases between. The CDR3 extends over 15 amino acids. Germline values: CDR1 MNHNS, CDR2 SASEGT.

The chain combines TRBV29-1 with TRBJ2-1; possible D gene TRBD1, 6 bases. CDR3 length: 12 amino acids. Germline V CDR1 and CDR2: SQVTM, ANQGSEA. Trimming pared 6 bases from V and 10 bases from J, leaving 16 bases between. The CDR3 loop is CSVDPRGQEQFF. The CDR3 DNA sequence: TGCAGCGTCGACCCCAGGGGACAAGAGCAGTTCTTC.

V gene TRBV24-1 combines with J gene TRBJ2-7; D is unresolved. Trimming shortened V by 6 bases and J by 7 bases, and 21 bases separated the two germline ends. Germline values: CDR1 KGHDR, CDR2 SFDVKD. The CDR3 extends over 15 amino acids. CDR3 loop: CATSLGSPHYNEQYF. The CDR3 DNA reads as TGTGCCACCAGTTTAGGCAGCCCCCACTACAATGAGCAGTACTTC.

The chain is built from TRBV29-1 and TRBJ2-1, with no clear D. CDR1 is SQVTM, CDR2 ANQGSEA, per germline. The CDR3 extends over 13 amino acids. With 0 bases removed from V and 3 bases from J, the gap between germline ends came to 6 bases. CDR3 loop: CSVEESNYNEQFF. The CDR3, as DNA: TGCAGCGTTGAAGAATCCAACTACAATGAGCAGTTCTTC.

The chain couples TRBV5-1 to TRBJ1-2, with D uncertain. Germline assignment: CDR1 SGHRS and CDR2 YFSETQ. Trimming cost V 0 bases and J 4 bases, with 10 bases left between them. This CDR3 is 14 amino acids long. The CDR3 nucleotides read TGCGCCAGCAGCTTGGCCCAGAACCTCTATGGCTACACCTTC. Translating gives CASSLAQNLYGYTF.

The rearrangement links TRBV18 to TRBJ1-6; TRBD1 matches at 10 bases. The CDR3 totals 15 residues. After removal of 2 bases from V and 6 bases from J, the junction contained 1 base not matched to a gene. Germline loops: CDR1 KGHSH, CDR2 LQKENI. This CDR3 reads CASSPDRGPNSPLHF. CDR3 DNA sequence: TGTGCCAGCTCACCAGACAGGGGGCCTAATTCACCCCTCCACTTT.

The rearrangement links TRBV20-1 to TRBJ2-2, with TRBD1 identical over 9 bases. Germline V gene lookup returns CDR1 DFQATT and CDR2 SNEGSKA (reference sequence). The CDR3 runs to 15 residues. The junction had 10 bases not matched to a gene; V was cut back by 6 bases and J by 5 bases. For the CDR3, the DNA is TGCAGTGCAAAAGCAGGGACAGGGTGGACCGGGGAGCTGTTTTTT. It codes for CSAKAGTGWTGELFF.

J is TRBJ1-6 and V is TRBV11-2, with D hard to call. Trimming took 5 bases from V and 5 from J, leaving 16 bases between them. Germline CDR1 SGHAT, CDR2 FQNNGV. The CDR3 has 16 residues. CDR3 DNA: TGTGCCAGCAGCCGAGGGAGTGTTGTCGATAATTCACCCCTCCACTTT. Protein sequence: CASSRGSVVDNSPLHF.

This clonotype was observed a few times. This chain uses TRBV28 with TRBJ2-3; D might be TRBD2 (7 bases). Germline V gene data show CDR1 as MDHEN and CDR2 as SYDVKM. The CDR3 is 15 amino acids. V was pared by 5 bases and J by 4 bases, with 16 bases between. CDR3 sequence reads: CASSPLGGESDTQYF. The CDR3 coding sequence is TGTGCCAGCAGTCCCCTAGGGGGGGAGTCAGATACGCAGTATTTT.

On this clonotype: One end of the junction varies from germline; a read error may be responsible. This rearrangement joins TRBV20-1 to TRBJ1-5; the D gene is possibly TRBD1 (6 bases). Germline lookup yields CDR1 DFQATT and CDR2 SNEGSKA (reference sequence). The CDR3 sequence is 12 residues long. CDR3 region: CGALQGDQPQHF. The CDR3 bases are TGCGGTGCTTTACAGGGAGATCAGCCCCAGCATTTT.

V gene TRBV15 combines with J gene TRBJ2-6; D not resolved. V lost 5 bases to trimming and J lost 0 bases, with 5 bases between them. There are 14 residues in the CDR3. Germline CDR1 LNHNV, CDR2 YYDKDF (reference sequence). For the CDR3, the DNA is TGTGCCACCAGCCCTCCCTCTGGGGCCAACGTCCTGACTTTC. Amino acids: CATSPPSGANVLTF.

This chain joins TRBV5-1 and TRBJ2-5; either TRBD1 or TRBD2 may fit D (6 bases each). Trimming removed 0 bases from V and 5 bases from J, with 14 bases in between. The CDR3 is 15 amino acids. Germline loops: CDR1 SGHRS, CDR2 YFSETQ. The CDR3 here is CASSLAGALRETQYF. In DNA, the CDR3 is TGCGCCAGCAGCTTGGCGGGGGCTTTGCGGGAGACCCAGTACTTC.

The chain joins TRBV11-2 to TRBJ2-3, with D tentatively TRBD2 (6 bases). Germline CDR1 is SGHAT and CDR2 is FQNNGV. The ends were cut back, 5 bases at V and 2 bases at J, with 17 bases in the middle. The CDR3 has 16 amino acids. CDR3 sequence reads: CASSREAGGNTDTQYF. The CDR3 nucleotides are TGTGCCAGCAGCAGAGAGGCCGGGGGTAACACAGATACGCAGTATTTT. Combining the CDR3 with reference TRBV11-2 and TRBJ2-3 gives the whole variable domain EAGVAQSPRYKIIEKRQSVAFWCNPISGHATLYWYQQILGQGPKLLIQFQNNGVVDDSQLPKDRFSAERLKGVDSTLKIQPAKLEDSAVYLCASSREAGGNTDTQYFGPGTRLTVL.

The rearrangement uses TRBV18 and TRBJ1-1; D is unresolved. The germline V gene encodes CDR1 KGHSH and CDR2 LQKENI. Deletions cut 0 bases from V and 5 bases from J, with 13 bases between. This CDR3 has 15 amino acids. This chain's CDR3 is CASSPPSPQKTEAFF. Written as DNA, the CDR3 is TGTGCCAGCTCACCACCGAGCCCCCAGAAAACTGAAGCTTTCTTT.

This clonotype came up a few times. The chain couples TRBV30 to TRBJ1-2, with D hard to call. This CDR3 has 12 residues. Germline-derived CDR1 and CDR2 are GTSNPN and SVGIG (reference sequence). V lost 3 bases and J lost 4, with 9 bases in between. The CDR3 spells CAWRPTTYGYTF. CDR3 coding DNA: TGTGCCTGGAGACCGACCACCTATGGCTACACCTTC.

V is TRBV2 and J is TRBJ1-1, with D maybe TRBD1 (5 bases). Germline V lookup: CDR1 SNHLY, CDR2 FYNNEI. V was trimmed by 7 bases and J by 0 bases, leaving 12 bases between them. The CDR3 has 14 amino acids. The CDR3: CASIGTSVNTEAFF. The CDR3 region has the DNA TGTGCCAGCATAGGGACCTCAGTGAACACTGAAGCTTTCTTT. The full variable domain, with the rest looked up from reference TRBV2 and TRBJ1-1, is EPEVTQTPSHQVTQMGQEVILRCVPISNHLYFYWYRQILGQKVEFLVSFYNNEISEKSEIFDDQFSVERPDGSNFTLKIRSTKLEDSAMYFCASIGTSVNTEAFFGQGTRLTVV.

This clonotype was detected only a few times. CDR3 DNA: TGTGCCAGCAGCCAAGAGGGGCGTCGGGGCTACACCTTC. Translating it yields CASSQEGRRGYTF. V usage is TRBV14 and J usage is TRBJ1-2; a weak D match, TRBD1 (5 bases). Germline values: CDR1 SGHDN, CDR2 FVKESK. The CDR3 runs to 13 residues. Trimming removed 0 bases at V and 8 bases at J, with 10 bases between.

This chain uses TRBV18 with TRBJ1-2; 7 bases are a match to TRBD1. The CDR3 runs to 14 residues. The germline gives CDR1 KGHSH, CDR2 LQKENI. V was pared by 2 bases and J by 3 bases, with 3 bases of the junction left unmatched. CDR3 nucleotide sequence: TGTGCCAGCTCACCAGGGGACAGCCACTATGGCTACACCTTC. Encoded protein: CASSPGDSHYGYTF. The full variable domain, in which reference TRBV18 and TRBJ1-2 provide the parts outside the CDR3, is NAGVMQNPRHLVRRRGQEARLRCSPMKGHSHVYWYRQLPEEGLKFMVYLQKENIIDESGMPKERFSAEFPKEGPSILRIQQVVRGDSAAYFCASSPGDSHYGYTFGSGTRLTVV.

This clonotype was seen at least ten times. This chain links TRBV12-3 or TRBV12-4 with TRBJ2-1, with 10 nucleotides matching TRBD2. This CDR3 has 15 amino acids. V gave up 2 bases and J gave up 6 bases; unmatched junction bases: 4. CDR3 nucleotide sequence: TGTGCCAGCAGTTTAACTAGCGGGACTACCAATGAGCAGTTCTTC. The encoded protein is CASSLTSGTTNEQFF.

The V and J genes are TRBV7-2 and TRBJ2-3; D uncertain. CDR1 and CDR2 from the germline V gene are SGHTA and FQGNSA. This CDR3 is built from 15 residues. V shed 2 bases and J shed 7 bases, with 16 bases lying between them. Here the CDR3 DNA reads TGTGCCAGCAGCTTATGGGCCGTACAACAGTATACGCAGTATTTT. This sequence encodes CASSLWAVQQYTQYF.

Note on this clonotype: One end of the junction does not line up with germline, which may come from a read error. The rearrangement links TRBV7-2 to TRBJ2-4; perhaps TRBD2 as D (5 bases). The CDR3 is 12 residues long. Germline V gives CDR1 SGHTA, CDR2 FQGNSA. The CDR3 here is CVSSLTRDIQYF. For the CDR3, the DNA is TGTGTCAGCAGCTTAACGCGGGACATTCAGTACTTC.

The chain links TRBV5-1 to TRBJ2-5; 10 nucleotides match TRBD1. From germline, CDR1 is SGHRS and CDR2 YFSETQ. The CDR3 length is 16 residues. V shed 4 bases, J shed 5 bases, and the junction held 11 bases outside the gene matches. The chain's CDR3 is CASSMGTGDRGETQYF. In nucleotides, the CDR3 is TGCGCCAGCAGCATGGGGACAGGGGACCGCGGGGAGACCCAGTACTTC. The full variable domain, rest sourced from reference TRBV5-1 and TRBJ2-5, is KAGVTQTPRYLIKTRGQQVTLSCSPISGHRSVSWYQQTPGQGLQFLFEYFSETQRNKGNFPGRFSGRQFSNSRSEMNVSTLELGDSALYLCASSMGTGDRGETQYFGPGTRLLVL.

The table lists this clonotype with a few counts. This chain connects TRBV29-1 to TRBJ1-5; the D gene is possibly TRBD1 (6 bases). This CDR3 is 14 amino acids long. V was shortened by 4 bases and J by 7 bases, with 17 bases between the two germline ends. CDR1 is SQVTM, CDR2 ANQGSEA, per germline. In nucleotides, the CDR3 is TGCAGCGTTGCCCACGGGGGGCGAGACCAGCCCCAGCATTTT. As protein: CSVAHGGRDQPQHF.

This clonotype was seen a few times. This chain joins TRBV7-9 and TRBJ2-2; 13 positions match TRBD2. Germline V lookup: CDR1 SEHNR, CDR2 FQNEAQ (reference sequence). Unmatched junction bases numbered 7, after V lost 5 bases and J lost 4 bases. The CDR3 sequence is 17 residues long. CDR3 sequence reads: CASSPRTSGGLTGELFF. Written as DNA, the CDR3 is TGTGCCAGCAGCCCGCGGACTAGCGGGGGCCTCACCGGGGAGCTGTTTTTT.

The table lists this clonotype with many counts. V gene TRBV6-5 combines with J gene TRBJ2-7; 7 bases are a match to TRBD1. The CDR3 is 14 amino acids. Germline loops: CDR1 MNHEY, CDR2 SVGAGI. After removal of 8 bases from V and 2 bases from J, the junction contained 9 bases not matched to a gene. The CDR3 DNA reads as TGTGCCAGCGCTAGAGGGGACAGTACCTACGAGCAGTACTTC. Protein: CASARGDSTYEQYF.

This clonotype was found a few times. J is TRBJ2-3 and V is TRBV24-1; 9 nucleotides line up with TRBD2. Trimming cost V 9 bases and J 0 bases; bases outside gene matches: 6. The CDR3 extends over 15 amino acids. Germline V gene lookup returns CDR1 KGHDR and CDR2 SFDVKD. DNA for the CDR3: TGTGCCACCGCAAGCGGGGGGACCAGCACAGATACGCAGTATTTT. It encodes CATASGGTSTDTQYF.

This clonotype was recorded only once. The V call is TRBV19, the J call TRBJ2-5; the match to TRBD1 covers 9 bases. J lost 3 bases, V lost 5 bases, and 7 bases had no gene match. There are 15 residues in the CDR3. Germline CDR1 and CDR2: LNHDA and SQIVND (reference sequence). The CDR3 region has the DNA TGTGCCAGTAGTCCTGCGACAGGGGGGGAAGAGACCCAGTACTTC. Translated: CASSPATGGEETQYF.